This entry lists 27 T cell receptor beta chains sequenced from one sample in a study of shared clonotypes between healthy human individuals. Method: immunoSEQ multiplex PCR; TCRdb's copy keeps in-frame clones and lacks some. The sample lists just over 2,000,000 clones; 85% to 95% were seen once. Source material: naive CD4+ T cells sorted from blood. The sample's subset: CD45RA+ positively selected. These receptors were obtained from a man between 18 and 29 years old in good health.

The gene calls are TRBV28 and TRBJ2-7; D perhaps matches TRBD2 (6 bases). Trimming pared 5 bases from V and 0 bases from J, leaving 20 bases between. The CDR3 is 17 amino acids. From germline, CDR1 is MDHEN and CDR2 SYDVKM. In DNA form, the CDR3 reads TGTGCCAGCAGTGGCCGTGGAACAAGGGAGGCCTCCTACGAGCAGTACTTC. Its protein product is CASSGRGTREASYEQYF.

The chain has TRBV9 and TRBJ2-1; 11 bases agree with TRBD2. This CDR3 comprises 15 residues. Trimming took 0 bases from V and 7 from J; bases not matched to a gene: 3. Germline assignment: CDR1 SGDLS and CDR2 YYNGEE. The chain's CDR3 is CASSVGSSGRNEQFF. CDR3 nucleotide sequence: TGTGCCAGCAGCGTAGGCTCTAGCGGGAGGAATGAGCAGTTCTTC. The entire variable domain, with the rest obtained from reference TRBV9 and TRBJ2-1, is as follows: DSGVTQTPKHLITATGQRVTLRCSPRSGDLSVYWYQQSLDQGLQFLIQYYNGEERAKGNILERFSAQQFPDLHSELNLSSLELGDSALYFCASSVGSSGRNEQFFGPGTRLTVL.

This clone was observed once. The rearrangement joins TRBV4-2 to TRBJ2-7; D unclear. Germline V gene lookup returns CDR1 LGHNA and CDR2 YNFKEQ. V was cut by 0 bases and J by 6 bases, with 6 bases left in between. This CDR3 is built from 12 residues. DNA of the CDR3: TGTGCCAGCAGCCAAGATTGGGGCGAGCAGTACTTC. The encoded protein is CASSQDWGEQYF.

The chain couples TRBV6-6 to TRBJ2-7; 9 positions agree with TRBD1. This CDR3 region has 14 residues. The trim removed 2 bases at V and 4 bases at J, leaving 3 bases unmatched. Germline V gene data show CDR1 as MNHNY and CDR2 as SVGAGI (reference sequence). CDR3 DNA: TGTGCCAGCAGTTACACAGGGGGCAATTACGAGCAGTACTTC. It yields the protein CASSYTGGNYEQYF.

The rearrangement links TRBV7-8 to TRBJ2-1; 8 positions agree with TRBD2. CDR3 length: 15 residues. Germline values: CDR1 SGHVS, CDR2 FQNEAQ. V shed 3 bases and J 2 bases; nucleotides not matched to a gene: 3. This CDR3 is CASSLDGRAYNEQFF. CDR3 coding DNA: TGTGCCAGCAGCTTGGACGGGAGGGCCTACAATGAGCAGTTCTTC.

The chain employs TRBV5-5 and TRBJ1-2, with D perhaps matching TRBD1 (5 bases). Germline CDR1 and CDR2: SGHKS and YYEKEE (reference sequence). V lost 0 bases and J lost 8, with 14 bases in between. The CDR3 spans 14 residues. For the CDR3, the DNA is TGTGCCAGCAGCTTGGGCAGGGAACAAGAAGGCTACACCTTC. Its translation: CASSLGREQEGYTF. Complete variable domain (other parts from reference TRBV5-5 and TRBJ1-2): DAGVTQSPTHLIKTRGQQVTLRCSPISGHKSVSWYQQVLGQGPQFIFQYYEKEERGRGNFPDRFSARQFPNYSSELNVNALLLGDSALYLCASSLGREQEGYTFGSGTRLTVV.

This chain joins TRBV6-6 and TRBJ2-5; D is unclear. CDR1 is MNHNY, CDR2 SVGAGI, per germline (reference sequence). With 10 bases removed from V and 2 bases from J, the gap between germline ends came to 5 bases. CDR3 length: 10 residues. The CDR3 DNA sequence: TGTGCCACCACTCAAGAGACCCAGTACTTC. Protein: CATTQETQYF.

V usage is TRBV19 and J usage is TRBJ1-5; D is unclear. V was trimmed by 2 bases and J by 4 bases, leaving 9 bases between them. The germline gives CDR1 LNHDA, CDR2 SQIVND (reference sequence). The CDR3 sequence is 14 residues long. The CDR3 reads CASSIIGNNQPQHF. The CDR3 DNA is TGTGCCAGTAGTATAATAGGGAATAATCAGCCCCAGCATTTT.

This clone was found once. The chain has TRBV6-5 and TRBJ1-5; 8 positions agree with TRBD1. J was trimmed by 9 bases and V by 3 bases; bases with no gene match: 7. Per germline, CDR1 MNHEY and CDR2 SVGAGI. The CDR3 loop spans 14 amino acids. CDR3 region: CASSYWQGATPQHF. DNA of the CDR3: TGTGCCAGCAGTTATTGGCAGGGGGCTACGCCCCAGCATTTT.

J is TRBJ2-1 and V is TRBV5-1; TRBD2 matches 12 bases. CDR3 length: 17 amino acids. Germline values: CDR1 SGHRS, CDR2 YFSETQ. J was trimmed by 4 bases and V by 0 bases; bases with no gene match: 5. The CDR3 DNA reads TGCGCCAGCAGCTTGGTACTAGCGGGGGGCTCTTACAATGAGCAGTTCTTC. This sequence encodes CASSLVLAGGSYNEQFF.

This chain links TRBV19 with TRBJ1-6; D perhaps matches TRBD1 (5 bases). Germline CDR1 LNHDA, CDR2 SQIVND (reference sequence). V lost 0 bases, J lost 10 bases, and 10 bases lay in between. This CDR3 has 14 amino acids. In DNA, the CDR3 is TGTGCCAGTAGTATAGATCTGCAGGGATCACCCCTCCACTTT. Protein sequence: CASSIDLQGSPLHF.

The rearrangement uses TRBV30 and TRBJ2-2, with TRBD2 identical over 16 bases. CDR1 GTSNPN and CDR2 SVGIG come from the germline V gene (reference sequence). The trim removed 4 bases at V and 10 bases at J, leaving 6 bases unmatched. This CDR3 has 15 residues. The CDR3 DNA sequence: TGTGCCTGGACCGGGACTAGCGGGGGGGCGACGGAGCTGTTTTTT. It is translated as CAWTGTSGGATELFF.

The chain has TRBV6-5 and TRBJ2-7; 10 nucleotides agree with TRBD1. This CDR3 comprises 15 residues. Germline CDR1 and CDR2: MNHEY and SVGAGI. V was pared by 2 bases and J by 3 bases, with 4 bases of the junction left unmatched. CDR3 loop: CASSYQTGGGYEQYF. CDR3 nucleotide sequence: TGTGCCAGCAGTTACCAGACAGGGGGCGGCTACGAGCAGTACTTC.

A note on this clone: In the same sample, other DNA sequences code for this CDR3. This chain's CDR3 is CASSLASTDTQYF. For the CDR3, the DNA is TGCGCCAGCAGCTTGGCGAGCACAGATACGCAGTATTTT. The chain couples TRBV5-1 to TRBJ2-3; D call uncertain. The V end lost 0 bases, the J end lost 0 bases, and 2 bases lay between the germline ends. The CDR3 extends over 13 amino acids. Germline CDR1 is SGHRS and CDR2 is YFSETQ.

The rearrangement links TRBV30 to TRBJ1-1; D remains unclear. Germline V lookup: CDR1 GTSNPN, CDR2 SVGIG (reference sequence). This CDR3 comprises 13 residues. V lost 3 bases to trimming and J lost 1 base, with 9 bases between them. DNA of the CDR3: TGTGCCTGGAGGCGGGAACGGAACACTGAAGCTTTCTTT. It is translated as CAWRRERNTEAFF.

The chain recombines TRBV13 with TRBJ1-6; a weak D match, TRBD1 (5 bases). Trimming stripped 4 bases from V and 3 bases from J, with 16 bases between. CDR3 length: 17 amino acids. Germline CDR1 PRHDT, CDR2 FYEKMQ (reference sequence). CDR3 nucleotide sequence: TGTGCCAGCAGCTCCTATTCCGTGGGGGGCTATAATTCACCCCTCCACTTT. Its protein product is CASSSYSVGGYNSPLHF.

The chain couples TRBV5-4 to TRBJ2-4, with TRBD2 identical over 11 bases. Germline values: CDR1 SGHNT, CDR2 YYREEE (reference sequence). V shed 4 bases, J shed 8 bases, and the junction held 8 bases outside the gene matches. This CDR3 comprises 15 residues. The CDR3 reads CASSDLAGGWDIQYF. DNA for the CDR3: TGTGCCAGCAGCGACCTAGCGGGAGGATGGGACATTCAGTACTTC.

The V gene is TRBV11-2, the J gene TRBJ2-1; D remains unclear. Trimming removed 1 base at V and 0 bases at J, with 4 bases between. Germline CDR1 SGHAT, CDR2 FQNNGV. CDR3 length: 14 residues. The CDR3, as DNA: TGTGCCAGCAGCTTAGCGGTCTCCTACAATGAGCAGTTCTTC. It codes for CASSLAVSYNEQFF.

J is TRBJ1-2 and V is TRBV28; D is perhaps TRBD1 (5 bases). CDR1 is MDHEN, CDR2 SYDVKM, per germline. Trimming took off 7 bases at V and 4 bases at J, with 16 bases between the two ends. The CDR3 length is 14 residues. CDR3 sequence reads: CASTLTAGPYGYTF. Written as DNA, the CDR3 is TGTGCCAGCACCCTAACGGCAGGGCCCTATGGCTACACCTTC.

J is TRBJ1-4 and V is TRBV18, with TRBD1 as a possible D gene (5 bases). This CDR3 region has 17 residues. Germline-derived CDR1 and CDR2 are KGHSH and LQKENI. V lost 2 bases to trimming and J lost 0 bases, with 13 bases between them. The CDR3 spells CASSPMDIQATNEKLFF. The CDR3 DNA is TGTGCCAGCTCACCAATGGACATACAAGCAACTAATGAAAAACTGTTTTTT.

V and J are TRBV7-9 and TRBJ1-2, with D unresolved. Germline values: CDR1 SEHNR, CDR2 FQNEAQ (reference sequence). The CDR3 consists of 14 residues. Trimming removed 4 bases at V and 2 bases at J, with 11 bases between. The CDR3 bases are TGTGCCAGCAGCTCCCAGGCAGTAAACTATGGCTACACCTTC. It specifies CASSSQAVNYGYTF. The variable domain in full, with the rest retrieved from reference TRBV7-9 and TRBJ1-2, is DTGVSQNPRHKITKRGQNVTFRCDPISEHNRLYWYRQTLGQGPEFLTYFQNEAQLEKSRLLSDRFSAERPKGSFSTLEIQRTEQGDSAMYLCASSSQAVNYGYTFGSGTRLTVV.

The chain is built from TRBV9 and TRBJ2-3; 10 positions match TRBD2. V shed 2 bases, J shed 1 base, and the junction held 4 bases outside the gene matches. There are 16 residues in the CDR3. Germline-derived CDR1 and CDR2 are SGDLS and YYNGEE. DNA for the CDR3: TGTGCCAGCAGCGTCCTAGCGGGAGTAGGCACAGATACGCAGTATTTT. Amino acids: CASSVLAGVGTDTQYF.

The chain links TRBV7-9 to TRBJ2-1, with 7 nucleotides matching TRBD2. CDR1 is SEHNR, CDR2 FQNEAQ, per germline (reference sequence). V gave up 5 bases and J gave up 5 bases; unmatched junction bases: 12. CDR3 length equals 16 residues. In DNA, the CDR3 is TGTGCCAGCAGCATGGGGGTGGGGACTACTGACAATGAGCAGTTCTTC. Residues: CASSMGVGTTDNEQFF.

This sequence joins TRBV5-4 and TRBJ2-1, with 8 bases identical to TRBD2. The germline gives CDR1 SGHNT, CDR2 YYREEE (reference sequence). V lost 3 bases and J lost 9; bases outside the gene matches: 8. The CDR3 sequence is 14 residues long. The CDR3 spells CASSSPGTSIEQFF. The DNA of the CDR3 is TGTGCCAGCAGCTCCCCCGGGACTAGTATTGAGCAGTTCTTC.

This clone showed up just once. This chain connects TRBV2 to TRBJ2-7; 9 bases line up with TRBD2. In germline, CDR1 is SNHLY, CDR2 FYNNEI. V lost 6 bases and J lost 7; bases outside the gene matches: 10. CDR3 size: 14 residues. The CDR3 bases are TGTGCCAGCAGATTAAGCGGGGGGAACGGAGAGCAGTACTTC. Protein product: CASRLSGGNGEQYF.

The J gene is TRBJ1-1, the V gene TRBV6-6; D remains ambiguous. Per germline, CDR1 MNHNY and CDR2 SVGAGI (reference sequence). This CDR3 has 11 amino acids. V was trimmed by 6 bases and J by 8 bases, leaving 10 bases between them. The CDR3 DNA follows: TGTGCCAGCAGCAGGACTTTGGAAGCTTTCTTT. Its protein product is CASSRTLEAFF.

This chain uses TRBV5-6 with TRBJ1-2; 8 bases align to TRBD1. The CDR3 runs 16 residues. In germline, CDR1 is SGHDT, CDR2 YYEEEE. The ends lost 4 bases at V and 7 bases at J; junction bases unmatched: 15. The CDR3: CASSLPDRGWGFGYTF. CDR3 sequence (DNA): TGTGCCAGCAGCCTCCCAGACAGGGGTTGGGGATTTGGCTACACCTTC. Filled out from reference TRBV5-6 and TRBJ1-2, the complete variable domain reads DAGVTQSPTHLIKTRGQQVTLRCSPKSGHDTVSWYQQALGQGPQFIFQYYEEEERQRGNFPDRFSGHQFPNYSSELNVNALLLGDSALYLCASSLPDRGWGFGYTFGSGTRLTVV.